This T cell receptor (beta chain) was identified during a study of blood T cell repertoires in COVID-19. Study context: T cells, B-cell-depleted T cells, or PBMCs supplied cDNA or gDNA.

Germline values: CDR1 LGHDT, CDR2 YNNKEL (reference sequence). The CDR3 runs to 12 residues. The participants were between roughly 18 and 90 years old and came from some 23 US areas. Allocation to cohorts depended on clinical history reported by the participants. In the original analysis: Reference gene primer amplification gave nucleated cell count estimates. This table comes from immunoSEQ multiplex PCR, and its TCRdb copy is limited to in-frame clones, with some not included. V and J calls and clone size follow that table, whereas D and trimming were derived from the DNA. The sample gives fewer than 450,000 clones, around 90% of which show up once; around 2% is in the top ten.

The chain recombines TRBV3-1 (or the pseudogene TRBV3-2) with TRBJ1-1; D remains ambiguous. This receptor was obtained from a woman between 40 and 55 years old with acute COVID-19. The specimen sequenced was PBMCs or T cells enriched from blood (not recorded which). The CDR3 is CAVGRPRTEAFF. The DNA of the CDR3 is TGTGCGGTTGGGAGGCCCCGTACTGAAGCTTTCTTT.